The T cell receptor beta chain under discussion was sequenced for a study of technical replicates of blood from several donors (dated by TCRdb to the late 2010s). Libraries were built with the immunoSEQ multiplex PCR assay. TCRdb mirrors the immuneACCESS table, restricted to in-frame sequences. Some clones are absent from its copies; in checked studies, under half trace to an unresolved V gene, and the reason for the others is unknown. In this sample the table shows under 100,000 clones, 90% to 97% of which occur a single time. The ten largest clones take up about 0.3% of the sample. A note on this clone: Its antigen has not been determined. The sample holds no much larger clone one base away, and base qualities are not on file.

The sequence came from a human donor in good health. The specimen sequenced was T cells isolated from PBMCs.

CDR3 reads: CASSPGLAGSDTQYF. The bases are TGCGCCAGCAGCCCGGGACTAGCCGGTTCGGATACGCAGTATTTT. The sequence is built from TRBV5-1 and TRBJ2-3, and TRBD2 matches 9 of the central bases. Counted from cysteine to phenylalanine, this CDR3 has 15 amino acids. The CDR3 DNA has 45 bases and is translated from base 1. Reading the germline V gene gives CDR1 SGHRS and CDR2 YFSETQ. V has 4 bases trimmed and J has 6 bases trimmed; junction bases matching no gene number 9. With the portions outside the CDR3 filled from the reference TRBV5-1 and TRBJ2-3 genes, the complete variable region becomes KAGVTQTPRYLIKTRGQQVTLSCSPISGHRSVSWYQQTPGQGLQFLFEYFSETQRNKGNFPGRFSGRQFSNSRSEMNVSTLELGDSALYLCASSPGLAGSDTQYFGPGTRLTVL.